This T cell receptor (beta chain) was sequenced during a study of human T cells and chemical hapten exposure. Turning to the study itself: The study lasted around 24 weeks, and patients were dosed weekly with diphenylcyclopropenone on the scalp throughout. Small pooled library volume differences mainly caused per-sample TCR yield variation. Study outcomes and limitations: No shift was seen in TCRs above 1 in 1000 frequency with DPC sensitization.

The CDR3 is 16 amino acids. CDR1 is SEHNR, CDR2 FQNEAQ, per germline (reference sequence). The V and J ends lost 1 base and 5 bases, in that order; junction bases with no gene match: 6. Time point reported: patch test 3, about 24 weeks after DPC sensitization. Specified treatment: therapeutic diphenylcyclopropenone sensitization with weekly scalp DPC. Original analysis: Sequenced samples showed a median of 95,638 TCRs each, with counts running from 23,224 to 690,600. One entry per CDR3 protein, called by TCRdb with MiXCR from the RACE reads. TCRdb assigned the V and J calls; the authors' analysis was not used. This sample carries 80,000 to 100,000 distinct CDR3 sequences, 27% of them seen once, and the ten largest clones take around 10%. A few counts support this clonotype. Its cognate antigen is unknown.

This rearrangement joins TRBV7-9 to TRBJ2-1, with 9 bases lining up with TRBD2. The sample consisted of whole blood, taken in connection with sensitization to the hapten diphenylcyclopropenone (DPC). This receptor was identified in a man in his forties with alopecia areata. Some clones in this sample may be carry-over from other donors' samples. The CDR3 DNA sequence: TGTGCCAGCAGCTTAGAGGGCGGGAGGGCCGACAATGAGCAGTTCTTC. Translating gives CASSLEGGRADNEQFF.